This entry features one TCR beta chain sequence. Its cognate antigen is unknown. These data are taken from a study of CD8+ T cells in alopecia areata. The study, taken as a whole, reports: TCRs were shared less clearly across patients than in mice, possibly for HLA-related reasons. Relative to normal scalp, lesional scalp, especially alopecia totalis/universalis, showed higher clonality. Scalp and blood samples kept many expanded lesional clones throughout tofacitinib.

Treatment here: oral pan-JAK inhibitor, 5-10 mg twice daily. Researchers gathered lesional scalp punch biopsies and peripheral blood from patients with alopecia areata. Extracted from the samples, RNA was reverse transcribed into cDNA to serve as the sequencing template. Sequencing used immunoSEQ multiplex PCR; TCRdb keeps in-frame clones, though not all of them. This sample has about 120,000 clones, with 53% found just once. This receptor was taken from a human donor with alopecia areata. The sample in question was CD4+ T cells sorted from blood, obtained at week 4, from a patient treated with tofacitinib.

This chain's CDR3 is CAWTAAETQYF. The CDR3 region has the DNA TGTGCCTGGACGGCTGCGGAGACCCAGTACTTC. J is TRBJ2-5 and V is TRBV30; the D is unclear. There are 11 residues in the CDR3. Trimming took 4 bases from V and 5 from J, leaving 8 bases between them. Germline loops: CDR1 GTSNPN, CDR2 SVGIG (reference sequence).